The entry below describes one T cell receptor beta chain. This entry comes from a study of molecular identifiers for immune sequencing clone quantification. For the study at large: In replicates, RNA from approximately 20,000 or 100,000 naive CD8 cells was divided five ways and four parts were sequenced.

V gave up 3 bases and J gave up 7 bases; unmatched junction bases: 10. The CDR3 loop spans 16 amino acids. Each CDR3 protein is one row after TCRdb ran MiXCR on the PCR reads. This sample has just under 650,000 distinct CDR3 sequences; nearly 20% occur once, and the top ten carry around 0.86%. The chain uses TRBV12-3 or TRBV12-4 and TRBJ1-2, with 11 bases fitting TRBD1. The sequence came from a human donor in good health. Some libraries in this study had Jurkat cell RNA spiked in. Sequenced input: naive CD8+ T cells from blood, with Jurkat cell RNA spiked in. Subset in this sample: FACS-sorted CD8+CD4-CCR7+CD45RA+ naive T cells. The CDR3 sequence is CASSFGVGQGAVGYTF. The CDR3 DNA reads TGTGCCAGCAGTTTCGGGGTCGGACAGGGGGCGGTTGGCTACACCTTC.